These 7 T cell receptor beta chains share one sample of origin, sequenced in a study of metastatic and nonmetastatic thyroid tumors. TCRdb reanalyzed the PCR reads with MiXCR. The table includes about 92,000 clones, about 15% detected once. Not a single patient had been given any form of treatment at any point before undergoing thyroid surgery. Sequenced input: blood. The receptors stem from a female donor with papillary thyroid cancer or a benign thyroid nodule (not recorded which). Some clones in this sample may be carry-over from other donors' samples.

This clone was counted a few times. The chain uses TRBV11-1 and TRBJ2-5, with 8 bases that match TRBD2. From germline, CDR1 is SGHAT and CDR2 FQDESV (reference sequence). The CDR3 is 14 residues long. V dropped 4 bases and J dropped 5; count of bases not matched to a gene: 6. As DNA, the CDR3 is TGTGCCAGCAGCTCGGGACTAGTCGAGGAGACCCAGTACTTC. Amino acids: CASSSGLVEETQYF.

This clone was detected many times. The V and J genes are TRBV11-2 and TRBJ1-1, with D hard to call. CDR1 and CDR2 (germline): SGHAT, FQNNGV. Between the trimmed V and J ends, which lost 3 bases and 7 bases, there was a span of 12 bases. The CDR3 spans 13 residues. This chain's CDR3 is CASSLGRGGEAFF. The CDR3 bases are TGTGCCAGCAGCTTGGGCCGGGGAGGTGAAGCTTTCTTT.

This clone was observed many times. The chain combines TRBV5-1 with TRBJ1-1; 8 nucleotides agree with TRBD1. CDR3 size: 15 residues. The J segment lost 1 base and the V segment lost 3 bases, leaving 5 bases of the junction unmatched. The V gene's germline CDR1 is SGHRS and CDR2 YFSETQ. CDR3 DNA: TGCGCCAGCAGCTCGCCGGACAGGGCGAACACTGAAGCTTTCTTT. It translates to CASSSPDRANTEAFF.

This clone was detected many times. The chain joins TRBV7-1 to TRBJ2-7; 8 nucleotides agree with TRBD1. TRBV7-1 is classed as an ORF, of uncertain function. V gave up 3 bases and J gave up 2 bases; unmatched junction bases: 21. This CDR3 is 20 amino acids long. The CDR3 reads CASSSGRGWASPTGAYEQYF. The CDR3 DNA reads as TGTGCCAGCAGCTCCGGCCGAGGGTGGGCCTCGCCGACAGGGGCCTACGAGCAGTACTTC.

Ten or more counts support this clone. The chain has TRBV2 and TRBJ2-1; TRBD2 matches 11 bases. CDR3 length equals 14 residues. V was clipped by 6 bases and J by 5 bases; unmatched bases: 3. Germline loops: CDR1 SNHLY, CDR2 FYNNEI. Here the CDR3 reads CASSELAGDNEQFF. For the CDR3, the DNA is TGTGCCAGCAGCGAACTAGCGGGGGACAATGAGCAGTTCTTC.

This clone was detected many times. The V call is TRBV5-1, the J call TRBJ1-1, with D tentatively TRBD1 (6 bases). The CDR3 is 15 amino acids. The V end was cut by 0 bases, the J end by 0 bases, with 9 bases between. The germline CDR1 and CDR2 sequences are SGHRS and YFSETQ. The chain's CDR3 is CASSLGGGVNTEAFF. In DNA, the CDR3 is TGCGCCAGCAGCTTGGGAGGGGGTGTGAACACTGAAGCTTTCTTT.

This clone has ten or more counts. V usage is TRBV9 and J usage is TRBJ1-1; 10 nucleotides match TRBD1. V was clipped by 3 bases and J by 7 bases; unmatched bases: 9. From germline, CDR1 is SGDLS and CDR2 YYNGEE. This CDR3 is 15 amino acids long. Here the CDR3 reads CASSGFGQGVGEAFF. Here the CDR3 DNA reads TGTGCCAGCAGCGGGTTCGGACAGGGGGTTGGTGAAGCTTTCTTT.